These T cell receptor beta chains were read from a single sample in a study of blood T cell repertoires in COVID-19. Repertoires were generated with immunoSEQ multiplex PCR, while TCRdb's copy carries only in-frame clones and drops some. Of 100,000 to 150,000 clones listed, around 89% are singletons. Sequenced input: peripheral blood. These receptors originate from a man aged 50-60 years with acute or convalescent COVID-19. CDR3s include the opening cysteine and the closing phenylalanine or tryptophan. The listing skips clone size in some rows; elsewhere it reads once, few, many or a size class.

j_call v_call clone_size cdr3_aa
TRBJ2-3 TRBV5-1 . CASSLGQTEGDTQYF
TRBJ2-7 TRBV12-5 . CASDVGPLREQYF
TRBJ2-7 TRBV6-5 . CASQTGYEQYF
TRBJ2-2 TRBV30 . CAWSVLSAGELFF
TRBJ1-2 TRBV12-5 . CASGSPRDRAYDGYTF
TRBJ2-3 TRBV5-1 . CASSPQARTSGSVDTQYF
TRBJ2-1 TRBV11-2 . CASSLTRGQLAREQFF
TRBJ2-7 TRBV27 . CASSLGAGGHWEQYF
TRBJ1-5 TRBV24-1 . CATSDAGQIQPQHF
TRBJ1-5 TRBV7-8 . CASSLVGQGSNQPQHF
TRBJ2-1 TRBV5-1 . CASSLAPSGYNEQFF
TRBJ2-2 TRBV5-1 few CASSLGQGAGELFF
TRBJ2-7 TRBV19 . CASSEAAYYEQYF
TRBJ2-7 TRBV29-1 . CSVGQQGREQYF
TRBJ2-7 TRBV7-2 once CASSLRRSGSYEQYF
TRBJ1-6 TRBV7-2 . CASSLQANSPLHF
TRBJ2-7 TRBV6-2/TRBV6-3 . CASSYPQAGVGEQYF
TRBJ1-2 TRBV7-9 . CASSQGTGGADGYTF
TRBJ2-7 TRBV3-1/TRBV3-2 . CASSTGTSGEQYF
TRBJ2-7 TRBV5-5 . CASSPGLSYEQYF
TRBJ2-1 TRBV29-1 . CSVLKAGGWDEQFF
TRBJ1-5 TRBV5-1 once CASSSQGNQPQHF
TRBJ2-4 TRBV27 . CASSLGGLNIQYF
TRBJ2-5 TRBV12-5 . CASGLVGAGGRETQYF
TRBJ1-4 TRBV15 . CATSRMTVATNEKLFF
TRBJ2-5 TRBV11-2 . CASSPVIGTQYF
TRBJ1-2 TRBV19 . CASSRDRLGVGYGYTF
TRBJ2-3 TRBV7-9 . CASSLGTRQWGAQYF
TRBJ1-2 TRBV19 . CASSIVQDTYYTF
TRBJ1-4 TRBV27 . CASSPATNEKLFF
TRBJ2-5 TRBV5-8 . CASNLGHLQETQYF
TRBJ2-7 TRBV12-5 . CASGLAGLAGVEQYF
TRBJ2-2 TRBV29-1 . CSVEGLTGELFF